One and the same sample provided the 30 T cell receptor beta chains below, sequenced in a study of memory CD4+ T cells and cytomegalovirus serostatus. Single viable CD3+CD4+CD8-CD45RO+ cells were sorted as the memory CD4+ T cells. Data came from immunoSEQ multiplex PCR; TCRdb stores just in-frame clones and leaves some out. Of 70,000 or so clones in the sample, roughly 78% were seen once. What was sequenced was memory CD4+ T cells from blood. The source of these receptors is an adult in good health and CMV-seropositive.

The chain employs TRBV9 and TRBJ1-2; 10 nucleotides match TRBD1. The CDR3 consists of 14 residues. The junction had 9 bases not matched to a gene; V was cut back by 5 bases and J by 8 bases. Germline V gene lookup returns CDR1 SGDLS and CDR2 YYNGEE. For the CDR3, the DNA is TGTGCCAGCAGTAGTACCGGGACAGGGGAAGGCTACACCTTC. Protein product: CASSSTGTGEGYTF.

J is TRBJ1-6 and V is TRBV4-1; a weak D match, TRBD1 (5 bases). The CDR3 is 17 residues long. The ends were cut back, 4 bases at V and 3 bases at J, with 16 bases in the middle. Germline assignment: CDR1 MGHRA and CDR2 YSYEKL. CDR3 region: CASSLIRLGVYNSPLHF. As DNA, the CDR3 is TGCGCCAGCAGCCTAATAAGGTTGGGGGTCTATAATTCACCCCTCCACTTT.

The chain joins TRBV5-8 to TRBJ2-2, with 9 bases fitting TRBD1. J was trimmed by 6 bases and V by 0 bases; bases with no gene match: 3. Germline loops: CDR1 SGHTS, CDR2 YDEGEE. This CDR3 is 15 amino acids long. Here the CDR3 reads CASSLDRGRAGELFF. The CDR3 region has the DNA TGTGCCAGCAGCTTGGACAGGGGGCGCGCCGGGGAGCTGTTTTTT.

The rearrangement uses TRBV27 and TRBJ1-5; D is undetermined. Between the trimmed V and J ends, which lost 5 bases and 3 bases, there was a span of 14 bases. CDR1 and CDR2 (germline): MNHEY, SMNVEV (reference sequence). The CDR3 loop spans 15 amino acids. The DNA of the CDR3 is TGTGCCAGCAGTCCCGTGGAACGGGACAATCAGCCCCAGCATTTT. Encoded protein: CASSPVERDNQPQHF.

This chain joins TRBV19 and TRBJ2-7; TRBD1 or TRBD2 may be the D gene (5 bases each). Deletions cut 11 bases from V and 3 bases from J, with 14 bases between. The V gene's germline CDR1 is LNHDA and CDR2 SQIVND (reference sequence). This CDR3 region has 12 residues. As DNA, the CDR3 is TGTGCCCCCTCGGGGCCATACTACGAGCAGTACGTC. Encoded protein: CAPSGPYYEQYV.

The J gene is TRBJ2-7, the V gene TRBV29-1, with D possibly being TRBD2 (5 bases). Trimming pared 2 bases from V and 7 bases from J, leaving 21 bases between. CDR3 length equals 15 residues. CDR1 and CDR2 (germline): SQVTM, ANQGSEA. CDR3 sequence (DNA): TGCAGCGTTGAATCACCAGTAGGACCTCCGGGGGAGCAGTACTTC. This sequence encodes CSVESPVGPPGEQYF.

The chain uses TRBV13 and TRBJ1-2; 7 bases are a match to TRBD1. Germline trimming cut 1 base from V and 2 bases from J; bases unmatched to any gene: 7. There are 16 residues in the CDR3. CDR1 is PRHDT, CDR2 FYEKMQ, per germline (reference sequence). CDR3 residues: CASSLDPQTGNYGYTF. The CDR3 nucleotides read TGTGCCAGCAGCTTAGACCCCCAGACAGGGAACTATGGCTACACCTTC.

This rearrangement joins TRBV6-6 to TRBJ1-1; D gene uncertain. V dropped 0 bases and J dropped 6 bases, with 8 bases sitting between them. The CDR3 loop spans 13 amino acids. Germline V gene lookup returns CDR1 MNHNY and CDR2 SVGAGI (reference sequence). CDR3 amino acids: CASSYSDLSEAFF. CDR3 coding DNA: TGTGCCAGCAGTTACTCGGATCTCTCTGAAGCTTTCTTT.

The chain joins TRBV6-5 to TRBJ2-7; tentative D call: TRBD1 (5 bases). The CDR3 contains 14 residues. Trimming removed 2 bases at V and 3 bases at J, with 11 bases between. Germline CDR1 and CDR2: MNHEY and SVGAGI. The CDR3 reads CASSYATESYEQYF. CDR3 sequence (DNA): TGTGCCAGCAGTTACGCGACAGAGAGCTACGAGCAGTACTTC.

V is TRBV7-9 and J is TRBJ1-2, with 7 positions matching TRBD1. This CDR3 has 14 amino acids. V was clipped by 2 bases and J by 7 bases; unmatched bases: 7. Per germline, CDR1 SEHNR and CDR2 FQNEAQ (reference sequence). In nucleotides, the CDR3 is TGTGCCAGCAGCTTAAGTCGGGACAGTGGTGGCTACACCTTC. Residues: CASSLSRDSGGYTF.

J is TRBJ1-4 and V is TRBV5-1, with D possibly matching TRBD1 (6 bases). The germline V gene has CDR1 SGHRS and CDR2 YFSETQ. V lost 4 bases and J 0 bases, leaving 7 bases between the germline ends. The CDR3 totals 14 residues. DNA of the CDR3: TGCGCCAGCAGCCCAGGGGCAACTAATGAAAAACTGTTTTTT. As protein: CASSPGATNEKLFF.

The chain uses TRBV30 and TRBJ2-5, with TRBD2 identical over 15 bases. Germline loops: CDR1 GTSNPN, CDR2 SVGIG (reference sequence). Germline trimming cut 0 bases from V and 4 bases from J; bases unmatched to any gene: 15. The CDR3 contains 20 residues. The CDR3 DNA follows: TGTGCCTGGAGTGTACGGTTCGGGGGACTAGCGGGGGGTGTGGGAGAGACCCAGTACTTC. It encodes CAWSVRFGGLAGGVGETQYF.

The chain uses TRBV27 and TRBJ1-3; 7 positions match TRBD1. Germline loops: CDR1 MNHEY, CDR2 SMNVEV (reference sequence). J was trimmed by 5 bases and V by 5 bases; bases with no gene match: 12. The CDR3 length is 16 residues. CDR3 coding DNA: TGTGCCAGCAGTCCCAGTGGAGGGGGCACCAGAAACACCATATATTTT. Translated, it gives CASSPSGGGTRNTIYF.

This rearrangement joins TRBV11-1 to TRBJ2-6; D is ambiguous. V lost 1 base and J lost 0, with 7 bases in between. The germline V gene encodes CDR1 SGHAT and CDR2 FQDESV (reference sequence). This CDR3 spans 16 amino acids. The CDR3, as DNA: TGTGCCAGCAGCTTAGTTATTTACTCTGGGGCCAACGTCCTGACTTTC. It translates to CASSLVIYSGANVLTF.

This chain links TRBV18 with TRBJ2-2, with 7 bases that match TRBD2. Unmatched junction bases numbered 10, after V lost 2 bases and J lost 4 bases. CDR1 is KGHSH, CDR2 LQKENI, per germline. The CDR3 extends over 17 amino acids. The CDR3 DNA reads as TGTGCCAGCTCACCAACGACAGCGGGGCCGGCCACCGGGGAGCTGTTTTTT. The encoded protein is CASSPTTAGPATGELFF.

The chain uses TRBV27 and TRBJ1-1, with D perhaps matching TRBD1 (6 bases). There are 15 residues in the CDR3. Germline CDR1 is MNHEY and CDR2 is SMNVEV (reference sequence). V was cut by 5 bases and J by 6 bases, with 19 bases left in between. The CDR3 reads CASSPGAVYRPEAFF. The CDR3 DNA sequence: TGTGCCAGCAGTCCGGGGGCCGTCTACCGCCCTGAAGCTTTCTTT.

The V call is TRBV20-1, the J call TRBJ2-5; 7 nucleotides match TRBD2. CDR1 DFQATT and CDR2 SNEGSKA come from the germline V gene (reference sequence). This CDR3 has 11 residues. Trimming cost V 1 base and J 13 bases; bases outside gene matches: 6. The CDR3 sequence is CSARGRRESYF. The CDR3 DNA is TGCAGTGCTAGAGGGAGGCGGGAGTCGTACTTC.

The genes are TRBV18 and TRBJ1-2; 7 bases match TRBD1. Germline CDR1 KGHSH, CDR2 LQKENI. V was pared by 3 bases and J by 8 bases, with 6 bases of the junction left unmatched. The CDR3 has 13 amino acids. The CDR3 here is CASSPGTEWGYTF. The CDR3 DNA reads as TGTGCCAGCTCACCCGGGACAGAATGGGGCTACACCTTC.

The chain uses TRBV5-5 and TRBJ1-2; D remains unclear. Per germline, CDR1 SGHKS and CDR2 YYEKEE (reference sequence). With 0 bases removed from V and 4 bases from J, the gap between germline ends came to 10 bases. CDR3 size: 14 residues. CDR3 nucleotide sequence: TGTGCCAGCAGCTTGGCCTCTAACAGCTATGGCTACACCTTC. Translating gives CASSLASNSYGYTF.

The rearrangement links TRBV10-2 to TRBJ2-7; TRBD1 might be the D (6 bases). V lost 4 bases and J 5 bases, leaving 15 bases between the germline ends. The V gene's germline CDR1 is WSHSY and CDR2 SAAADI. This CDR3 spans 14 amino acids. Written as DNA, the CDR3 is TGCGCCAGCAGTGTACAGGGAAATCGCCACGAGCAGTACTTC. It specifies CASSVQGNRHEQYF.

This chain links TRBV19 with TRBJ1-2; no firm D call. This CDR3 spans 13 amino acids. Germline loops: CDR1 LNHDA, CDR2 SQIVND (reference sequence). Trimming cost V 5 bases and J 7 bases, with 14 bases left between them. The CDR3 DNA is TGTGCCAGTAGTGAAGGGCAGTATGGTGGCTACACCTTC. Translating gives CASSEGQYGGYTF.

The chain employs TRBV9 and TRBJ1-4; D perhaps matches TRBD1 (6 bases). CDR1 is SGDLS and CDR2 is YYNGEE in the germline V gene. The CDR3 is 14 amino acids. V lost 6 bases, J lost 6 bases, and 15 bases lay in between. CDR3 in DNA: TGTGCCAGCAACCCCGGGGCAGGGGATGAAAAACTGTTTTTT. Translation: CASNPGAGDEKLFF.

The V gene is TRBV2, the J gene TRBJ1-5; D is uncertain. Germline-derived CDR1 and CDR2 are SNHLY and FYNNEI. The germline V and J ends were trimmed by 4 bases and 4 bases, with 8 bases remaining between them. There are 13 residues in the CDR3. CDR3 protein: CASSAGENQPQHF. CDR3 DNA sequence: TGTGCCAGCAGTGCCGGCGAGAATCAGCCCCAGCATTTT.

This clone came up once. The genes are TRBV4-3 and TRBJ2-1; TRBD1 matches 7 bases. The CDR3 is made up of 17 amino acids. Per the germline V gene, CDR1 is LGHNA and CDR2 is YSLEER. The J segment lost 4 bases and the V segment lost 2 bases, leaving 11 bases of the junction unmatched. For the CDR3, the DNA is TGCGCCAGCAGCCAACTTCAGGGGGTACACCGTTACAATGAGCAGTTCTTC. Translation gives CASSQLQGVHRYNEQFF.

The genes are TRBV18 and TRBJ1-4; D is possibly TRBD1 (5 bases). V dropped 4 bases and J dropped 4 bases, with 7 bases sitting between them. Germline loops: CDR1 KGHSH, CDR2 LQKENI. The CDR3 is 13 amino acids. CDR3 bases: TGTGCCAGCTCACGGGACTTTAATGAAAAACTGTTTTTT. This codes for CASSRDFNEKLFF.

The chain joins TRBV4-1 to TRBJ1-1; D is undetermined. The CDR3 length is 14 residues. The germline V gene has CDR1 MGHRA and CDR2 YSYEKL. V dropped 2 bases and J dropped 4 bases, with 11 bases sitting between them. The CDR3 DNA reads as TGCGCCAGCAGCCAAAGCGGACGAGGCACTGAAGCTTTCTTT. Its translation is CASSQSGRGTEAFF.

The chain couples TRBV5-6 to TRBJ2-1; TRBD1 matches at 8 bases. Looked up from germline, CDR1 is SGHDT and CDR2 is YYEEEE. The CDR3 runs 17 residues. With V trimmed by 3 bases and J by 7 bases, 15 bases remained unmatched. The CDR3 reads CASSSNFRGQGVNEQFF. The DNA for the CDR3 is TGTGCCAGCAGCTCTAACTTCAGGGGGCAGGGAGTAAATGAGCAGTTCTTC.

V usage is TRBV11-3 and J usage is TRBJ2-3; 8 bases are a match to TRBD1. Germline V CDR1 and CDR2: SGHNT, YENEEA. The CDR3 extends over 15 amino acids. Unmatched junction bases numbered 13, after V lost 5 bases and J lost 9 bases. The chain's CDR3 is CASSPHQLQGGTQYF. The CDR3 DNA sequence: TGTGCCAGCAGCCCCCACCAACTACAGGGGGGCACGCAGTATTTT.

This rearrangement joins TRBV30 to TRBJ2-3; D unresolved. The CDR3 totals 13 residues. Germline V gene lookup returns CDR1 GTSNPN and CDR2 SVGIG (reference sequence). Deletions cut 2 bases from V and 6 bases from J, with 12 bases between. The CDR3, as DNA: TGTGCCTGGAGTCCCCCTACCGGGGATACGCAGTATTTT. Its translation: CAWSPPTGDTQYF.

This chain joins TRBV6-1 and TRBJ1-1; D is unclear. The CDR3 covers 13 residues. The V gene's germline CDR1 is MNHNS and CDR2 SASEGT. The ends were cut back, 5 bases at V and 1 base at J, with 8 bases in the middle. CDR3 residues: CASSRDWNTEAFF. CDR3 nucleotides: TGTGCCAGCAGTCGAGACTGGAACACTGAAGCTTTCTTT.